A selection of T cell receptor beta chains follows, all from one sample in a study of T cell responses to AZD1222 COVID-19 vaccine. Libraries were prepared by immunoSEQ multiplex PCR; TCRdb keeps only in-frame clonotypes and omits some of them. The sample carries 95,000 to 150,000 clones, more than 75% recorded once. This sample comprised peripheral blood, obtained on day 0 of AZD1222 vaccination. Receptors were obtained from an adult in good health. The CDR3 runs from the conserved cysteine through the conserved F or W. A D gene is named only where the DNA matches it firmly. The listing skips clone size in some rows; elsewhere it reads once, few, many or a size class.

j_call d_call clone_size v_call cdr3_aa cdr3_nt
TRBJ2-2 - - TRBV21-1 CAGPPPGQGMNTGELFF TGTGCCGGACCACCACCGGGACAGGGGATGAACACCGGGGAGCTGTTTTTT
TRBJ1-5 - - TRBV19 CASSMQGRNQPQHF TGTGCCAGTAGTATGCAGGGACGCAATCAGCCCCAGCATTTT
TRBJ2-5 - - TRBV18 CASSRQTGETQYF TGTGCCAGCTCACGGCAAACTGGAGAGACCCAGTACTTC
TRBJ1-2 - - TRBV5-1 CASSLVAAAGYGYTF TGCGCCAGCAGCTTGGTAGCAGCCGCCGGCTATGGCTACACCTTC
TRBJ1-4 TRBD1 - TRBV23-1 CASSHSIRDSQSTNEKLFF TGCGCCAGCAGTCACTCCATCCGGGACAGTCAGTCAACTAATGAAAAACTGTTTTTT
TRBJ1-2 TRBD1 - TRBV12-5 CASGTTGGTYGYTF TGTGCTAGTGGGACGACAGGGGGCACCTATGGCTACACCTTC
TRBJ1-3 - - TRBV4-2 CASSRESGRDYSGNTIYF TGTGCCAGCAGCCGAGAGAGTGGCCGGGACTACTCTGGAAACACCATATATTTT
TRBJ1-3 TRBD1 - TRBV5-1 CASSSSTGGGNTIYF TGCGCCAGCAGCTCCTCGACAGGGGGGGGAAACACCATATATTTT
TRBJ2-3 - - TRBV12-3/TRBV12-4 CASSFLRDTQYF TGTGCCAGCAGTTTTTTGCGGGATACGCAGTATTTT
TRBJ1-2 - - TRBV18 CASSPPSVHGYTF TGTGCCAGCTCACCACCGTCCGTTCATGGCTACACCTTC
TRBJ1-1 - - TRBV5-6 CASSLVPVEAFF TGTGCCAGCAGCTTGGTACCGGTTGAAGCTTTCTTT
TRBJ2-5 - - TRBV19 CATQGQGGIRETQYF TGTGCCACTCAAGGGCAGGGAGGTATTAGAGAGACCCAGTACTTC
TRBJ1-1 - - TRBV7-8 CASSSAGGTEAFF TGTGCCAGCAGCTCCGCCGGTGGCACTGAAGCTTTCTTT
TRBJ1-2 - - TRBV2 CASSGGTSYGYTF TGTGCCAGCAGTGGAGGGACGAGCTATGGCTACACCTTC
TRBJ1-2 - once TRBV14 CASSQEWYYGYTF TGTGCCAGCAGCCAAGAATGGTACTATGGCTACACCTTC
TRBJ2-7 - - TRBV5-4 CASSLGSGPYEQYF TGTGCCAGCAGCTTGGGGTCGGGCCCCTACGAGCAGTACTTC
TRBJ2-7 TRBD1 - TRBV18 CASSRPGQTYEQYF TGTGCCAGCTCTCGCCCGGGACAGACCTACGAGCAGTACTTC
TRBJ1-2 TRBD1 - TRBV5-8 CASSLRTGNGYTF TGTGCCAGCAGCCTTCGGACAGGGAACGGCTACACCTTC
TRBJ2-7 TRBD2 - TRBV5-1 CASSLTSDYEQYF TGCGCCAGCAGCTTGACTAGCGACTACGAGCAGTACTTC
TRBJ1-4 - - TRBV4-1 CASSQEGHGFGEKLFF TGCGCCAGCAGCCAAGAAGGGCACGGCTTTGGTGAAAAACTGTTTTTT
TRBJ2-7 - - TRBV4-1 CASSQDWGPNYEQYF TGCGCCAGCAGCCAAGATTGGGGACCGAACTACGAGCAGTACTTC
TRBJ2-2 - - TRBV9 CASSDRDTGELFF TGTGCCAGCAGCGACCGGGACACCGGGGAGCTGTTTTTT
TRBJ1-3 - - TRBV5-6 CASSSDRVFGNTIYF TGTGCCAGCAGCTCGGACAGAGTCTTTGGAAACACCATATATTTT
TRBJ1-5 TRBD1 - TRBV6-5 CASRPRDRANQPQHF TGTGCCAGCAGACCCCGGGACAGGGCCAATCAGCCCCAGCATTTT
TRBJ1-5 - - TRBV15 CATSRDWGQGEYSNQPQHF TGTGCCACCAGCAGAGATTGGGGGCAGGGCGAGTATAGCAATCAGCCCCAGCATTTT
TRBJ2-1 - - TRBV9 CASSVGTLGKNEQFF TGTGCCAGCAGCGTGGGCACTCTCGGAAAGAATGAGCAGTTCTTC
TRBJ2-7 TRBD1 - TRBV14 CASSQEGQGLSYEQYF TGTGCCAGCAGCCAAGAGGGACAGGGCCTTTCCTACGAGCAGTACTTC
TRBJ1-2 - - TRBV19 CASRNLDSSYTF TGTGCCAGTAGAAACCTGGACAGTAGCTACACCTTC
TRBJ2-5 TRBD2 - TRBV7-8 CASSLPGKRGGLQETQYF TGTGCCAGCAGCTTACCGGGGAAGCGGGGGGGCCTTCAAGAGACCCAGTACTTC
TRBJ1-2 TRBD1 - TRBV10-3 CAISWTGGGYTF TGTGCCATCAGTTGGACAGGGGGCGGCTACACCTTC
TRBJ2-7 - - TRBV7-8 CASSRSDGGPYEQYF TGTGCCAGCAGCCGATCCGACGGGGGCCCCTACGAGCAGTACTTC
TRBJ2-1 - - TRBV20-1 CSARENGEFF TGCAGTGCTAGAGAAAACGGGGAGTTCTTC
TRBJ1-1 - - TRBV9 CASSVGPGNMNTEAFF TGTGCCAGCAGCGTAGGTCCCGGAAACATGAACACTGAAGCTTTCTTT
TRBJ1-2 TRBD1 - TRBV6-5 CASRTPGQGLYGYTF TGTGCCAGCAGGACCCCGGGACAGGGCCTCTATGGCTACACCTTC
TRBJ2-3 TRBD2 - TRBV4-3 CASSQEVGLAEADTQYF TGCGCCAGCAGCCAAGAGGTAGGACTAGCAGAGGCAGATACGCAGTATTTT
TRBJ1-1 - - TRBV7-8 CASSLSQGNTEAFF TGTGCCAGCAGCTTATCACAGGGGAACACTGAAGCTTTCTTT
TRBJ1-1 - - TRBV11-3 CASSLGGEGEAFF TGTGCCAGCAGCTTAGGCGGGGAGGGTGAAGCTTTCTTT
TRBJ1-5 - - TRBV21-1 CASSIPGSNQPQHF TGTGCCAGCAGCATTCCGGGCAGCAATCAGCCCCAGCATTTT
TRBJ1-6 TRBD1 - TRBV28 CASKLGTGYNSPLHF TGTGCCAGCAAATTGGGGACAGGGTACAATTCACCCCTCCACTTT
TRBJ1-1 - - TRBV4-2 CASSQEGGREAFF TGTGCCAGCAGCCAAGAGGGGGGGCGGGAAGCTTTCTTT
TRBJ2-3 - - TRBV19 CASSPLSSTDTQYF TGTGCCAGTAGTCCACTGTCTAGCACAGATACGCAGTATTTT
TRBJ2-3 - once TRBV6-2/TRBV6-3 CASSYSKSLYRGTDTQYF TGTGCCAGCAGTTACTCGAAGTCATTGTATAGGGGGACAGATACGCAGTATTTT
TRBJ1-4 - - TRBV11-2 CASTERGPLFF TGTGCCAGCACCGAACGGGGGCCTCTGTTTTTT
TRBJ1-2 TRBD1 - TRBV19 CASTKSLEDRSNYGYTF TGTGCCAGTACGAAGAGTTTGGAGGACAGGTCAAACTATGGCTACACCTTC
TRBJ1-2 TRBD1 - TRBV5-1 CASSFGTGASGGYTF TGCGCCAGCAGCTTTGGGACAGGCGCGAGCGGTGGCTACACCTTC
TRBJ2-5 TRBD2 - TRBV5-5 CASSFGLAYQETQYF TGTGCCAGCAGCTTTGGACTAGCATACCAAGAGACCCAGTACTTC
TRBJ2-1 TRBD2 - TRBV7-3 CASSSPPGSGGLSSYNEQFF TGTGCCAGCAGCTCCCCGCCCGGTAGCGGGGGCTTGAGCTCCTACAATGAGCAGTTCTTC
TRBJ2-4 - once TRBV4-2 CASSPSRRGYIQYF TGTGCCAGCAGCCCCTCTCGGCGGGGTTACATTCAGTACTTC